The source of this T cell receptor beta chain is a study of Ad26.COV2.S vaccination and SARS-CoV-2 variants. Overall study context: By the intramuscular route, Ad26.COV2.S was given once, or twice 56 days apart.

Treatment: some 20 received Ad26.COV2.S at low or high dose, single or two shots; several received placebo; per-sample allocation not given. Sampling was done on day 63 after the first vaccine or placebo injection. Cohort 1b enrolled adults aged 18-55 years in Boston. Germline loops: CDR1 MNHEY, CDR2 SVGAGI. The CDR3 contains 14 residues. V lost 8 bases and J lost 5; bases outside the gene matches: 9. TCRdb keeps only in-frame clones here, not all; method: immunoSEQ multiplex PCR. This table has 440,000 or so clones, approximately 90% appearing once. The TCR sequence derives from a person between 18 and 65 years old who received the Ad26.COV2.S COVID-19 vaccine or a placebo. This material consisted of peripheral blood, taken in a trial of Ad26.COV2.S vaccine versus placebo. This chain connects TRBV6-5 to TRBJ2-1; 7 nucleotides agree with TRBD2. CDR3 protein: CASRSGILNNEQFF. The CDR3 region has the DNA TGTGCCAGCCGAAGCGGGATACTTAACAATGAGCAGTTCTTC.